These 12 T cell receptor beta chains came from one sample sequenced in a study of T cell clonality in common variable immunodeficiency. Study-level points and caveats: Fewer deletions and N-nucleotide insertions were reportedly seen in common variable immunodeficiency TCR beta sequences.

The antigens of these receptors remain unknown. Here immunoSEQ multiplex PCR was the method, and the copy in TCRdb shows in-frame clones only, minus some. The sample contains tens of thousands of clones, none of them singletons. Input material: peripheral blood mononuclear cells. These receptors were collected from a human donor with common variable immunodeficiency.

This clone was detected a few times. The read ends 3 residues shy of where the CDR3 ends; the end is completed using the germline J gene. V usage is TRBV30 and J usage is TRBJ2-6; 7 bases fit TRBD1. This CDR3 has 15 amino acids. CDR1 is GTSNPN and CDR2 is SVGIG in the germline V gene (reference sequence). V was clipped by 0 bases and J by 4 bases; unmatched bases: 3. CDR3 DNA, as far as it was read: TGTGCCTGGAGTGTCGCGGACAGGGGGGCCAACGTC. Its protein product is CAWSVADRGANV. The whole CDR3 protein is CAWSVADRGANVLTF.

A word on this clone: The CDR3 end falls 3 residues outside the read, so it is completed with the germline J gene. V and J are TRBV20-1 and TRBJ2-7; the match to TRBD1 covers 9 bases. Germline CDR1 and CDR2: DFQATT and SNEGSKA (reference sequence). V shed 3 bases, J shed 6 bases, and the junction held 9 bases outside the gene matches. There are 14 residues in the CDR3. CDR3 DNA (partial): TGCAGTGCTAGTTTGTGGACAGGGGATATCGAG. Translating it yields CSASLWTGDIE. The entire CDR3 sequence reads CSASLWTGDIEQYF.

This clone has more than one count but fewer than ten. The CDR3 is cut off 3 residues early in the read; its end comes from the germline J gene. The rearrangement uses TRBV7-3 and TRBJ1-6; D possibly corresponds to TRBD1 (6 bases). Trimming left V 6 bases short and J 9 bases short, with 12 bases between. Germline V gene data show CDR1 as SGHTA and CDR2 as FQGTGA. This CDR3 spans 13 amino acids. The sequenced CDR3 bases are TGTGCCAGCAGTGCGGGGGCGGGTTCACCC. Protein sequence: CASSAGAGSP. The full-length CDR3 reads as CASSAGAGSPLHF.

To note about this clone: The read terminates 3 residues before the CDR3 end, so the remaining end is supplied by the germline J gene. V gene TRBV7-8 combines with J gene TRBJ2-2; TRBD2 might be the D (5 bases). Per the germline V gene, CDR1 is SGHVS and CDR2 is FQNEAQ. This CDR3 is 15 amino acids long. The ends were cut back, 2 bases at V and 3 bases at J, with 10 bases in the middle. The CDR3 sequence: CASSLLSVYTGELFF. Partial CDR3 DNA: TGTGCCAGCAGCTTACTTAGCGTTTACACCGGGGAG. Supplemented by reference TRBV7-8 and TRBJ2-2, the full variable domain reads GAGVSQSPRYKVAKRGQDVALRCDPISGHVSLFWYQQALGQGPEFLTYFQNEAQLDKSGLPSDRFFAERPEGSVSTLKIQRTQQEDSAVYLCASSLLSVYTGELFFGEGSRLTVL.

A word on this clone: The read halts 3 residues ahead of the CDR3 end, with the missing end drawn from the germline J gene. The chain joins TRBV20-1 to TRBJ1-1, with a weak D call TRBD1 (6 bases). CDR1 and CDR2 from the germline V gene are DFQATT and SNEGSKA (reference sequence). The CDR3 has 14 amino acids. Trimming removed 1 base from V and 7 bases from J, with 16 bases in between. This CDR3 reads CSARGGGGANEAFF. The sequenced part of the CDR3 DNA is TGCAGTGCTAGAGGAGGGGGAGGCGCGAATGAA.

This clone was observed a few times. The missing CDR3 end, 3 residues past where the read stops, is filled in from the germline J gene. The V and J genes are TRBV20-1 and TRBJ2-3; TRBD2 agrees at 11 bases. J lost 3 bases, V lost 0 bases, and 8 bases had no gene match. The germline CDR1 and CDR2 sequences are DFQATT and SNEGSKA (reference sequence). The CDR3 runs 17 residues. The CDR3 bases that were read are TGCAGTGCTAGAGATCTCGGGGCTAGCGGGAGGACAGATACG. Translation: CSARDLGASGRTDT. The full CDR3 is CSARDLGASGRTDTQYF.

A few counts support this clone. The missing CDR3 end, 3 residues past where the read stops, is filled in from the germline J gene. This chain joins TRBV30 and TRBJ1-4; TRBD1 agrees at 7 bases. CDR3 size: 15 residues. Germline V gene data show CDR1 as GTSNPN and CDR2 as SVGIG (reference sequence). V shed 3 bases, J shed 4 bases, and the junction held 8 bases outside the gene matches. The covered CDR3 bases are TGTGCCTGGAGACCGGGACAGCGAAGTAATGAAAAA. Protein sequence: CAWRPGQRSNEK. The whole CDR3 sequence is CAWRPGQRSNEKLFF.

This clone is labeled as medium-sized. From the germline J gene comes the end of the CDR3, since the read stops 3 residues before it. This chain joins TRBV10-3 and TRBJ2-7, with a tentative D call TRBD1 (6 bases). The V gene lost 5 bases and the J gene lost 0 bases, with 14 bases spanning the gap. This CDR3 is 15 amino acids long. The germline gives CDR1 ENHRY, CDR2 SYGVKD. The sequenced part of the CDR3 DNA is TGTGCCATCAGTCCCCGTGGGGGCAGCTCCTACGAG. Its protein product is CAISPRGGSSYE. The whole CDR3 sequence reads CAISPRGGSSYEQYF.

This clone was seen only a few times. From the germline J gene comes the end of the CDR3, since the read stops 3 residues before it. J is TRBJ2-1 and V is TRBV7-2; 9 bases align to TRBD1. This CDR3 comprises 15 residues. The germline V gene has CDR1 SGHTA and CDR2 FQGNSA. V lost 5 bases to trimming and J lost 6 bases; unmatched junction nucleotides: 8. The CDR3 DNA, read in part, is TGTGCCAGCAGCGCTTTCCAGACAGGGGGCAATGAG. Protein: CASSAFQTGGNE. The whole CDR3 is CASSAFQTGGNEQFF. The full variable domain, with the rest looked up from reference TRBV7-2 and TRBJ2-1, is GAGVSQSPSNKVTEKGKDVELRCDPISGHTALYWYRQSLGQGLEFLIYFQGNSAPDKSGLPSDRFSAERTGGSVSTLTIQRTQQEDSAVYLCASSAFQTGGNEQFFGPGTRLTVL.

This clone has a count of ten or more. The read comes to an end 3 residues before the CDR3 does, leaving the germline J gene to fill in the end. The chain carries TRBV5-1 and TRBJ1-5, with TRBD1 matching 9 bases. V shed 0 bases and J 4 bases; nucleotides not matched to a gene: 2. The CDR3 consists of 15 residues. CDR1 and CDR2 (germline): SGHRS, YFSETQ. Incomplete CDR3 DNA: TGCGCCAGCAGCTTGGGAGGGACAGGGAATCAGCCC. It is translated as CASSLGGTGNQP. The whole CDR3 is CASSLGGTGNQPQHF.

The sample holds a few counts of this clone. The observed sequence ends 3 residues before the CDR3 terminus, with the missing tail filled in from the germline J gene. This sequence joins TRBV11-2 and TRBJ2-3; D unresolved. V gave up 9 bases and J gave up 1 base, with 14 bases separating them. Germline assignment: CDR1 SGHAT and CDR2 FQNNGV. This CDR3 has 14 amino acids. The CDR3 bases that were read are TGTGCCAGTTCATCGGTCAGGCGCACAGATACG. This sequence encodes CASSSVRRTDT. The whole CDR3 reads CASSSVRRTDTQYF.

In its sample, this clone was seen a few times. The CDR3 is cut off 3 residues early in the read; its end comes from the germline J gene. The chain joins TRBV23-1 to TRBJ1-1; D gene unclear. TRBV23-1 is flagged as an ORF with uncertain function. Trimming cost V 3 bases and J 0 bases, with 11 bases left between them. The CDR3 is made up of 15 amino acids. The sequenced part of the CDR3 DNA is TGCGCCAGCAGTCATTATTGGCTCATGAACACTGAA. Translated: CASSHYWLMNTE. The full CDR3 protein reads CASSHYWLMNTEAFF.